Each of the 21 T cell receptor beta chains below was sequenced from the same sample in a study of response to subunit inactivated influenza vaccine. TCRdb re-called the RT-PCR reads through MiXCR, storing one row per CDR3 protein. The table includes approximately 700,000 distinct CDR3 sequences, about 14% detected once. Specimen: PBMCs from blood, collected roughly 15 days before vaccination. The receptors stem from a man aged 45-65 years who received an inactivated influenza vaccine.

CDR3 DNA: TGCGCCAGCAGCCAAGATCTTTTTGTGAAGACCCAGTACTTC. Its protein is CASSQDLFVKTQYF. The chain has TRBV4-3 and TRBJ2-5; D uncertain. The length of the CDR3 is 14 residues. Germline loops: CDR1 LGHNA, CDR2 YSLEER. Between the trimmed V and J ends, which lost 0 bases and 6 bases, there was a span of 11 bases.

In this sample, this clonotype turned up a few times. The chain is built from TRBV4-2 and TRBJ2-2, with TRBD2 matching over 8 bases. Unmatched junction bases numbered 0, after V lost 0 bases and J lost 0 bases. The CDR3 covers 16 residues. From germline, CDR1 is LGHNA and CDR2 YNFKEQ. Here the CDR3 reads CASSQEAGANTGELFF. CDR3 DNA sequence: TGTGCCAGCAGCCAAGAAGCGGGAGCGAACACCGGGGAGCTGTTTTTT.

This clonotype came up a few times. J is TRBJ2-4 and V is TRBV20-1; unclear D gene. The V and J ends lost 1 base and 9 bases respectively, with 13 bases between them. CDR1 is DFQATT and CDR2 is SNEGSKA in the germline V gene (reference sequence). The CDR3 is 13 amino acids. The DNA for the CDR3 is TGCAGTGCTAGAGGGCCAAGTCTAGGCATTCAGTACTTC. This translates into CSARGPSLGIQYF.

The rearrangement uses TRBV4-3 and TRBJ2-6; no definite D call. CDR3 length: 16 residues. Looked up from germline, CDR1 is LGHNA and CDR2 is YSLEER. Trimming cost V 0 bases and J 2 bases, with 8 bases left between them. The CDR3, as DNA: TGCGCCAGCAGCCAAGAACAGCGACCTGGGGCCAACGTCCTGACTTTC. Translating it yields CASSQEQRPGANVLTF.

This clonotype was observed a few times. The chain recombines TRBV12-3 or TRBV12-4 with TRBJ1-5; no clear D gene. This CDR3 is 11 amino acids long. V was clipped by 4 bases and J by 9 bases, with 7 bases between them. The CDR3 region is CASSSAGPQHF. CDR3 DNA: TGTGCCAGCAGTTCGGCAGGGCCCCAGCATTTT.

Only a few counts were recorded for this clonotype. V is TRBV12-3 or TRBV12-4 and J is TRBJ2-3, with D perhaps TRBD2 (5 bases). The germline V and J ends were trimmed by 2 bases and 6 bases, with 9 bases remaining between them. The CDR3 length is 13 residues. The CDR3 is CASSLLASDTQYF. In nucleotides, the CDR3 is TGTGCCAGCAGTTTACTAGCATCGGATACGCAGTATTTT.

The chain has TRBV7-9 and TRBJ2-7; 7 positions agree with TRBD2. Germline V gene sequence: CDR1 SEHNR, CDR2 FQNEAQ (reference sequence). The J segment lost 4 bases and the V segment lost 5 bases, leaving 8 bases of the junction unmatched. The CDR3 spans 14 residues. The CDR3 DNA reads TGTGCCAGCAGCCTCGGACTAGTTGAGTACGAGCAGTACTTC. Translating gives CASSLGLVEYEQYF.

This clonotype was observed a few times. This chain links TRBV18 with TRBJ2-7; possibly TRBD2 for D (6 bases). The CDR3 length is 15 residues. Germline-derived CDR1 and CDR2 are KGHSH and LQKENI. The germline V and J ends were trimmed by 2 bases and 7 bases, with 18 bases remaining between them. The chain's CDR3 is CASSPKSGRAGEQYF. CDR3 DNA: TGTGCCAGCTCACCAAAGAGCGGCAGGGCGGGGGAGCAGTACTTC.

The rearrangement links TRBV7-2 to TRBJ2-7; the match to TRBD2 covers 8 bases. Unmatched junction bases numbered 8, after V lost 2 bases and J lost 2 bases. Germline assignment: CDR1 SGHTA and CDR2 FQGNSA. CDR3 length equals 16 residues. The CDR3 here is CASSLRWSSGAYEQYF. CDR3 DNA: TGTGCCAGCAGCTTAAGGTGGAGTAGCGGGGCCTACGAGCAGTACTTC.

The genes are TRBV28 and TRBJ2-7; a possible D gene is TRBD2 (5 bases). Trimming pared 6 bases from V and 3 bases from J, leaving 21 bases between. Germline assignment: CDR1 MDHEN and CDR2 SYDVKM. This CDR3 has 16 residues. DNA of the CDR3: TGTGCCAGCAGATCAAATTGGGAGACTGGGGACTACGAGCAGTACTTC. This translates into CASRSNWETGDYEQYF.

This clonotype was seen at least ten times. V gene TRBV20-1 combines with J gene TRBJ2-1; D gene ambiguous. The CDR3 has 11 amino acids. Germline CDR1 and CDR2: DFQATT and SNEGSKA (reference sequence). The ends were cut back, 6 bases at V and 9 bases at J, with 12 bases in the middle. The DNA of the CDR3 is TGCAGTGCGGCTCCAAGGATTGAGCAGTTCTTC. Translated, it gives CSAAPRIEQFF.

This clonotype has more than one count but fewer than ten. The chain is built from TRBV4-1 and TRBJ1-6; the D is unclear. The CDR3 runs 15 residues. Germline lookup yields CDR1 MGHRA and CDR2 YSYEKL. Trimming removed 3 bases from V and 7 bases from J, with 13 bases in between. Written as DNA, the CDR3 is TGCGCCAGCAGCCAGTCGGCGGCCGTAAATTCACCCCTCCACTTT. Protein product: CASSQSAAVNSPLHF.

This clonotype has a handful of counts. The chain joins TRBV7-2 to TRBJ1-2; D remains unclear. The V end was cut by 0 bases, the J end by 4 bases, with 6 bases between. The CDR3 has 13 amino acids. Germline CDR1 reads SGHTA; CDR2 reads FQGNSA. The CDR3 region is CASSLAGFYGYTF. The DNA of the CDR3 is TGTGCCAGCAGCTTAGCAGGATTCTATGGCTACACCTTC.

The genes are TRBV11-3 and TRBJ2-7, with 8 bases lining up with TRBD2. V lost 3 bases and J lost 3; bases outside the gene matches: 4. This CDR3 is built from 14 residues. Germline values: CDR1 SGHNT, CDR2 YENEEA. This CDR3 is CASSFGRGNYEQYF. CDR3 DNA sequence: TGTGCCAGCAGCTTCGGGAGGGGTAACTACGAGCAGTACTTC.

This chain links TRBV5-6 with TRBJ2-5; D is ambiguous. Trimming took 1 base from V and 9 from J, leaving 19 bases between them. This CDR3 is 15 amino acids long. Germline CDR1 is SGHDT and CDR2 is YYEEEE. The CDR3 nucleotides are TGTGCCAGCAGCTTGTCCATGAACCGCCTCGAGGCCCAGTACTTC. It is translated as CASSLSMNRLEAQYF.

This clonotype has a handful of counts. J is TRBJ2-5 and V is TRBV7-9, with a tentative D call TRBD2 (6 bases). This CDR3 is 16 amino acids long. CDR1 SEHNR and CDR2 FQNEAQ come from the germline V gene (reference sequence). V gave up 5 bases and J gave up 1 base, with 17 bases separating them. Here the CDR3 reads CASSIWTGSFQETQYF. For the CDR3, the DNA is TGTGCCAGCAGCATTTGGACCGGGAGCTTCCAAGAGACCCAGTACTTC. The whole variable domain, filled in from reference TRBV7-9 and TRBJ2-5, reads DTGVSQNPRHKITKRGQNVTFRCDPISEHNRLYWYRQTLGQGPEFLTYFQNEAQLEKSRLLSDRFSAERPKGSFSTLEIQRTEQGDSAMYLCASSIWTGSFQETQYFGPGTRLLVL.

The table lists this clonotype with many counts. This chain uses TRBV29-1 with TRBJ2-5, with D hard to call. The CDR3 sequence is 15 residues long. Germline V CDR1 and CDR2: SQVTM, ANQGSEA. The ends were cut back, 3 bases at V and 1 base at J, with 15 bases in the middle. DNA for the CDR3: TGCAGCGTTGAGGTTTTAGGCTTAGGCCAAGAGACCCAGTACTTC. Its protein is CSVEVLGLGQETQYF. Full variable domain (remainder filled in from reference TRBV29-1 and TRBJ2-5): SAVISQKPSRDICQRGTSLTIQCQVDSQVTMMFWYRQQPGQSLTLIATANQGSEATYESGFVIDKFPISRPNLTFSTLTVSNMSPEDSSIYLCSVEVLGLGQETQYFGPGTRLLVL.

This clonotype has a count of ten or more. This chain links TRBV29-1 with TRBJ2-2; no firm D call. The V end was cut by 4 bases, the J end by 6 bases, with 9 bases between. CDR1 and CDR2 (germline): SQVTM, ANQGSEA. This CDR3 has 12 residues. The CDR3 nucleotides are TGCAGCGTTGCCGCCAACGCCGGGGAGCTGTTTTTT. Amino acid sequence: CSVAANAGELFF.

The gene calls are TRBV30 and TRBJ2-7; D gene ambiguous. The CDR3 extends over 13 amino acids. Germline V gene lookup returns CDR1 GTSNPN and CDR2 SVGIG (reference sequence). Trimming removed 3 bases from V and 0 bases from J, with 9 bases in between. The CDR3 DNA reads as TGTGCCTGGAGCGACAAGAGCTCCTACGAGCAGTACTTC. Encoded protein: CAWSDKSSYEQYF.

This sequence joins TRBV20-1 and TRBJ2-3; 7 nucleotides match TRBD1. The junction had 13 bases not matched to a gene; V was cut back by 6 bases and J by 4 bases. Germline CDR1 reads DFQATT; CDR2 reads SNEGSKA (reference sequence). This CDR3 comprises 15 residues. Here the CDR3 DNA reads TGCAGTGCGCACACGGTGAGGGGGCCCCCAGATACGCAGTATTTT. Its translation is CSAHTVRGPPDTQYF.

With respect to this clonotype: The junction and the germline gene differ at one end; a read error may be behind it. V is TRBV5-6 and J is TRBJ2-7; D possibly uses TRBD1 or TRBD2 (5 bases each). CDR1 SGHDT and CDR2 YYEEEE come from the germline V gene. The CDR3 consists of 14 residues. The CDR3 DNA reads TGTGCCAGGAGCTTGGGGGTCCGCTTCTACGAGCAGTACTTC. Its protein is CARSLGVRFYEQYF.